This record covers a single T cell receptor (beta chain). The read ends 3 residues shy of where the CDR3 ends; the end is completed using the germline J gene. The sample comes from a study of T cells in women clearing cervical HPV infection. The wider study: Cases' blood sampling followed lesion detection by median about 21 weeks (90 to 200).

Assay: immunoSEQ multiplex PCR; the TCRdb copy retains only in-frame clones and omits some. The sample table sets out about 16,000 clones. The CDR3 contains 14 residues. Germline CDR1 is SGHVS and CDR2 is FNYEAQ. The clonotype comes from a woman between 18 and 75 years old with a cervical HPV16 infection that either progressed to CIN3+ or cleared (not recorded which). The V call is TRBV7-6, the J call TRBJ2-3; 8 nucleotides agree with TRBD2. Sequencing input: blood buffy coat. CDR3 protein: CASSLVRGGGAQYF. The sequenced CDR3 bases are TGTGCCAGCAGCTTAGTTCGGGGGGGAGGTGCG.